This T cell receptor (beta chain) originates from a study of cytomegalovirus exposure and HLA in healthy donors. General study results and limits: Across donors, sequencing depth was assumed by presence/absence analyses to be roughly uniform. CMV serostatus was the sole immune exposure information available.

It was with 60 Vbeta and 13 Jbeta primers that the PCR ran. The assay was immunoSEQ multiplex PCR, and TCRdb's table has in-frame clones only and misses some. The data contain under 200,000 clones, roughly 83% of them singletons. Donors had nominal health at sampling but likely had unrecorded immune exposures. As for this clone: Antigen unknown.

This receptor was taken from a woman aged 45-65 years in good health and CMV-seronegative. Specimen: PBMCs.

CDR3 coding DNA: TGTGCCATCAGACTGACAGAGTCCTACGAGCAGTACTTC. Translating it yields CAIRLTESYEQYF. The chain uses TRBV10-3 and TRBJ2-7; possibly TRBD1 for D (5 bases). Germline V CDR1 and CDR2: ENHRY, SYGVKD. V lost 6 bases, J lost 1 base, and 10 bases lay in between. This CDR3 comprises 13 residues.